This T cell receptor beta chain was captured in a study of Ad26.COV2.S vaccination and SARS-CoV-2 variants. The treatment: roughly 18 received Ad26.COV2.S at low or high dose, single or two shots; roughly 5 received placebo; per-sample allocation not given. Specimen acquisition occurred on day 63 following the initial vaccine or placebo injection. Repertoires were generated with immunoSEQ multiplex PCR, while TCRdb's copy carries only in-frame clones and drops some. This table has 200,000 to 300,000 clones, 88% appearing once. After removal of 6 bases from V and 2 bases from J, the junction contained 4 bases not matched to a gene. The length of the CDR3 is 15 residues. Germline CDR1 and CDR2: MDHEN and SYDVKM.

The clonotype originates from a person aged 18-65 years who received the Ad26.COV2.S COVID-19 vaccine or a placebo. This chain joins TRBV28 and TRBJ2-7; 13 bases align to TRBD2. The starting material was peripheral blood, obtained in a trial of Ad26.COV2.S vaccine versus placebo. CDR3 sequence (DNA): TGTGCCAGCAGGCGGGGACTAGCGGGAACCTACGAGCAGTACTTC. Translation gives CASRRGLAGTYEQYF.